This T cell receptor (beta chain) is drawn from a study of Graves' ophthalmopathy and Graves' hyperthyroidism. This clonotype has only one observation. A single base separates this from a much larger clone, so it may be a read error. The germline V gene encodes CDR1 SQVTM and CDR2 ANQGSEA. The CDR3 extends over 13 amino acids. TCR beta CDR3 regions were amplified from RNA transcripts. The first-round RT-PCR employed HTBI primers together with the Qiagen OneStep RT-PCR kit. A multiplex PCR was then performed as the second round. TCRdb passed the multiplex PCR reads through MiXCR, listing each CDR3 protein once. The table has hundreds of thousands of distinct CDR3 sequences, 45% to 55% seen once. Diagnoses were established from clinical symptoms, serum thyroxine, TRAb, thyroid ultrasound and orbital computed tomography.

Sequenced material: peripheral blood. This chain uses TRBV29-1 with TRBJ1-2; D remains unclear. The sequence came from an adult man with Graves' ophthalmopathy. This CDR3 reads CSVGLRMGYGHTF. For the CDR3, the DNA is TGCAGCGTTGGTCTCCGTATGGGCTATGGCCACACCTTC.